The 7 T cell receptor beta chains below were found in one sample sequenced in a study of blood T cell repertoires in COVID-19. The protocol was immunoSEQ multiplex PCR, while the TCRdb copy is restricted to in-frame clones and leaves out a portion. The sample lists hundreds of thousands of clones, over 75% seen once, with around 1.9% in the top ten. Material for sequencing was PBMCs or T cells enriched from blood (not recorded which). The receptors were gathered from a man aged 40-55 years in a cohort exposed to, infected with or recovered from COVID-19 (not recorded which).

V and J are TRBV2 and TRBJ1-2; tentative D call: TRBD1 (6 bases). Trimming removed 2 bases from V and 3 bases from J, with 10 bases in between. Germline CDR1 SNHLY, CDR2 FYNNEI. This CDR3 spans 14 amino acids. CDR3 sequence: CASSEMAGDYGYTF. DNA of the CDR3: TGTGCCAGCAGTGAAATGGCAGGGGACTATGGCTACACCTTC.

The chain has TRBV2 and TRBJ2-2; TRBD1 matches 8 bases. There are 15 residues in the CDR3. CDR1 and CDR2 (germline): SNHLY, FYNNEI. With V trimmed by 7 bases and J by 7 bases, 11 bases remained unmatched. In nucleotides, the CDR3 is TGTGCCAGCACCACGCCCAGGGGGCTCAACGGGGAGCTGTTTTTT. This sequence encodes CASTTPRGLNGELFF.

This clone appeared a single time. This chain links TRBV4-2 with TRBJ2-2; a weak D match, TRBD2 (7 bases). The CDR3 loop spans 15 amino acids. The V end lost 6 bases, the J end lost 6 bases, and 17 bases lay between the germline ends. From germline, CDR1 is LGHNA and CDR2 YNFKEQ. In DNA form, the CDR3 reads TGTGCCAGCAGGGGGGGGCAGGGAGAGGCCGGGGAGCTGTTTTTT. Protein product: CASRGGQGEAGELFF.

V and J are TRBV4-2 and TRBJ2-1; 10 bases line up with TRBD2. Germline loops: CDR1 LGHNA, CDR2 YNFKEQ. The V gene end was trimmed by 1 base and the J gene end by 8 bases; junction bases not matched to a gene: 8. The CDR3 loop spans 16 amino acids. In DNA, the CDR3 is TGTGCCAGCAGCCAAGTAAGTCTAGCGGGAGAGGATGAGCAGTTCTTC. Translation: CASSQVSLAGEDEQFF.

J is TRBJ2-6 and V is TRBV25-1; D uncertain. This CDR3 spans 15 amino acids. Germline V gene lookup returns CDR1 MGHDK and CDR2 SYGVNS. Between the trimmed V and J ends, which lost 3 bases and 4 bases, there was a span of 10 bases. CDR3 region: CASSDPSSGANVLTF. CDR3 nucleotide sequence: TGTGCCAGCAGTGACCCGAGCTCCGGGGCCAACGTCCTGACTTTC.

The V and J genes are TRBV19 and TRBJ2-5; D gene ambiguous. V lost 3 bases to trimming and J lost 5 bases, with 16 bases between them. The CDR3 contains 15 residues. CDR1 is LNHDA and CDR2 is SQIVND in the germline V gene (reference sequence). Here the CDR3 DNA reads TGTGCCAGTAGTATCTTTCTCCATGAGATCGAGACCCAGTACTTC. It translates to CASSIFLHEIETQYF.

The chain employs TRBV24-1 and TRBJ2-1; D might be TRBD2 (5 bases). CDR3 length equals 16 residues. From germline, CDR1 is KGHDR and CDR2 SFDVKD. Trimming took 7 bases from V and 2 from J, leaving 17 bases between them. Written as DNA, the CDR3 is TGTGCCACCAGCTCCCCACGCGGGTTTCCCTACAATGAGCAGTTCTTC. This encodes CATSSPRGFPYNEQFF.